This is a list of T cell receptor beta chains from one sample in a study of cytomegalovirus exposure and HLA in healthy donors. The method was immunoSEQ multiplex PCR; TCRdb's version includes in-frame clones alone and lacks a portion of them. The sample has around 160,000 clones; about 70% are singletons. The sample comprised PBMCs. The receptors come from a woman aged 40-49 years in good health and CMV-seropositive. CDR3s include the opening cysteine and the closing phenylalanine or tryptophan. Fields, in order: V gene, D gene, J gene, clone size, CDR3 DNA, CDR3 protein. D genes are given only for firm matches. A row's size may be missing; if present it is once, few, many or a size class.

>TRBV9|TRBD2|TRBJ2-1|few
TGTGCCAGCAGCGTAGGGACTAGCGGGAGGAATGAGCAGTTCTTC
CASSVGTSGRNEQFF
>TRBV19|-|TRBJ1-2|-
TGTGCCAGTAGCCTTACAGGTGCCTATGGCTACACCTTC
CASSLTGAYGYTF
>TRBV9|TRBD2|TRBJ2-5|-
TGTGCCAGCAGCGCCTTTCGGGGGGGCGGGGAGACCCAGTACTTC
CASSAFRGGGETQYF
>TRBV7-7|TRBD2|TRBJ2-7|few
TGTGCTAGCAGCGTAGCGGGAGGGTCCTACGAGCAGTACTTC
CASSVAGGSYEQYF
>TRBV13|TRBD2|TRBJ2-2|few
TGTGCCAGCAGCTTAGGCCGTTGGACTAGCGGGGGAGGGGAGCTGTTTTTT
CASSLGRWTSGGGELFF
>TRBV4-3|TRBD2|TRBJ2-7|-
TGCGCCAGCAGCCCAGGGAGGGGAAGTGGCGAGCAGTACTTC
CASSPGRGSGEQYF
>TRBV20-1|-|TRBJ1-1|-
TGCAGTGCTAGTGTTCTCGGTGAAGCTTTCTTT
CSASVLGEAFF
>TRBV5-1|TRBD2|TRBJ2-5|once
TGCGCCAGCATGCTAGCGGGAGTCTTAGAGACCCAGTACTTC
CASMLAGVLETQYF
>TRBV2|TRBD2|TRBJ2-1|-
TGTGCCAGCAGTGCTTCTAGCGGGGTCAATGAGCAGTTCTTC
CASSASSGVNEQFF
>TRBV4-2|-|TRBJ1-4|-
TGTGCCAGCAGCCAAGATGCAGGGTATTCTAATGAAAAACTGTTTTTT
CASSQDAGYSNEKLFF
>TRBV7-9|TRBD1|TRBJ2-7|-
TGTGCCAGCAGCGGACAGGGAAGCTACGAGCAGTACTTC
CASSGQGSYEQYF
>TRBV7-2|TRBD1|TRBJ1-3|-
TGTGCCAGCAGCTTAAGACAGGGGGGAAACACCATATATTTT
CASSLRQGGNTIYF
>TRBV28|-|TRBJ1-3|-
TGTGCCAGCATCCTGTCCGGGACACCTGGAAACACCATATATTTT
CASILSGTPGNTIYF
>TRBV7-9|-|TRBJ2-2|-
TGTGCCAGCAGCTTATCGTCGGGTTCTCCCGGGGAGCTGTTTTTT
CASSLSSGSPGELFF
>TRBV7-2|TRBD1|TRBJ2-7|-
TGTGCCAGCAGCTTCAGGACAGGAACCAGCTCCTACGAGCAGTACTTC
CASSFRTGTSSYEQYF
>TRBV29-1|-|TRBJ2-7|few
TGCAGCGTTGGTGAAGGGGTCGAGCAGTACTTC
CSVGEGVEQYF
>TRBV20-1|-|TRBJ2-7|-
TGCAGTGCCAGGGGCTTACGCGAGCAGTACTTC
CSARGLREQYF
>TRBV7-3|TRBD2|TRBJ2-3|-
TGTGCCAGCAGCCCTAGCGGGAGAGGCACAGATACGCAGTATTTT
CASSPSGRGTDTQYF
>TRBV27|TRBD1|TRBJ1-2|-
TGTGCCAGCAGTTTGACGGGACAGGGCGACTATGGCTACACCTTC
CASSLTGQGDYGYTF
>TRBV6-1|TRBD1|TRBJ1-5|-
TGTGCCAGCAACTTTAACAGGGGCAATCAGCCCCAGAATTTT
CASNFNRGNQPQNF
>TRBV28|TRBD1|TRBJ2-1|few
TGTGCCAGCAGATCTCATACCGGGACAGGTATCGAGCAGTTCTTC
CASRSHTGTGIEQFF
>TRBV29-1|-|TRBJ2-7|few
TGCAGCGTTTTTCTCCCTACAGCGGTCGGCGAGCAGTACTTC
CSVFLPTAVGEQYF
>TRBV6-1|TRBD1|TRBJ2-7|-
TGTGCCAGCAGTCTCGACAGGGCCTACGAGCAGTACTTC
CASSLDRAYEQYF
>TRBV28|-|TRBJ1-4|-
TGTGCCAGCAGCGGATGGGGCGAAAAACTGTTTTTT
CASSGWGEKLFF
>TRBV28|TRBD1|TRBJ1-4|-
TGTGCCAGCAGCGCCGCGGGACAGTTTAATGAAAAACTGTTTTTT
CASSAAGQFNEKLFF
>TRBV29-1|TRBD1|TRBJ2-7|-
TGCAGCGTTGAAATGGGACAGGGTAGCGAGCAGTACTTC
CSVEMGQGSEQYF
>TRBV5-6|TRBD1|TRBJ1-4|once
TGTGCCAGCAGCTCACAGGGGACAAATGAAAAACTGTTTTTT
CASSSQGTNEKLFF
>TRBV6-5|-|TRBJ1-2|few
TGTGCCAGCAGTTACAGAGAGGGGGCTAACTATGGCTACACCTTC
CASSYREGANYGYTF
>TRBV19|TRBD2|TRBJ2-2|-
TGTGCCAGTAGTATCTCTGGCGGACTAGCGGGAGGGAGGACCGGGGAGCTGTTTTTT
CASSISGGLAGGRTGELFF
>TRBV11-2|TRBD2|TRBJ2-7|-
TGTGCCAGCAGCCCCACTAGCGGGAGGTCGGTCAACGAGCAGTACTTC
CASSPTSGRSVNEQYF
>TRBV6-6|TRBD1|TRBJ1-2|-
TGTGCCAGCAGTTGGGAGACAGGGGGAGACGGCTACACCTTC
CASSWETGGDGYTF
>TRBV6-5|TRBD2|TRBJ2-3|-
TGTGCCAGCAGTAAACTAGCGGGGGGCTCAGATACGCAGTATTTT
CASSKLAGGSDTQYF
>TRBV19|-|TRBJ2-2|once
TGTGCCAGCGGAGAGGCGTTGGACACCGGGGAGCTGTTTTTT
CASGEALDTGELFF
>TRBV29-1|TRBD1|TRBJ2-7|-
TGCAGCGCCAGGTCAGGGGGCGGCTACGAGCAGTACTTC
CSARSGGGYEQYF
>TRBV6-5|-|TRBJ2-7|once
TGTGCCAGCAGTTCCCCCGTCGAGGGCGAGCAGTACTTC
CASSSPVEGEQYF
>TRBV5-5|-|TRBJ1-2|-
TGTGCCAGCAGCTTGGAACGGGGGACTGGCTACACCTTC
CASSLERGTGYTF
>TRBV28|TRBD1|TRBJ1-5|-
TGTGCCAGCAGTCCGGGGACAGCAAGCCAGCATTTT
CASSPGTASQHF
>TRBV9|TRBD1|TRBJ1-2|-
TGTGCCAGCAGCTCAGGGGGGTACTATGGCTACACCTTC
CASSSGGYYGYTF
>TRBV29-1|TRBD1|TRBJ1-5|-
TGCAGCGTAGCAGGGACAGGGTATGATCAGCCCCAGAATTTT
CSVAGTGYDQPQNF
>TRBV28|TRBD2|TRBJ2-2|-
TGTGCCAGCACCTCCTTGGGGGGGACGAACACCGGGGAGCTGTTTTTT
CASTSLGGTNTGELFF
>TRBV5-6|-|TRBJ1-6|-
TGTGCCAGCAGCGCGGACAGCATGAATAATTCACCCCTCCACTTT
CASSADSMNNSPLHF
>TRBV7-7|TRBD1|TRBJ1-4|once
TGTGCTAGCAGCCCAGGGACAGGGGCGGGAGAAAAACTGTTTTTT
CASSPGTGAGEKLFF
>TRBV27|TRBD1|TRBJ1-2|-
TGTGCCAGCAGTTACAGGGGTAACTATGGCTACACCTTC
CASSYRGNYGYTF
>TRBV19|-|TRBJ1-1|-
TGCGCCAGTCCCCGGGGGGGAGTCATGAACACTGAAGCTTTCTTT
CASPRGGVMNTEAFF
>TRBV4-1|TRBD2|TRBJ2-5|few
TGCGCCAGCAGCCAAGATATTCAGTCTAGCGGGGCAATACAACAAGAGACCCAGTACTTC
CASSQDIQSSGAIQQETQYF
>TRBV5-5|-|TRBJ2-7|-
TGTGCCAGCAGCCCGGCCTACGAGCAGTACTTC
CASSPAYEQYF
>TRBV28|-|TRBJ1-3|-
TGTGCCAGCAGTTGGGCAAGCTCTGGAAACACCATATATTTT
CASSWASSGNTIYF